This T cell receptor beta chain emerged from a study of CD8 T cells in Susac syndrome (dated by TCRdb to the late 2010s). In the study overall: Whether CD8+ T cell activation and differentiation in Susac syndrome was antigen driven was tested using repertoire sequencing. The investigation overall reported the following: The study acknowledged that relatively few individuals were included in the TCR sequencing and HLA analysis.

The germline V gene provides CDR1 MDHEN and CDR2 SYDVKM. Compared with germline, V lacks 6 bases and J lacks 6 bases; bases without a gene match: 12. Including cysteine and phenylalanine, the CDR3 has 16 amino acids. The read is trimmed to its CDR3 DNA, 48 bases read in frame from base 1. Peripheral blood CD8+ and CD4+ T cells from healthy donors, Susac syndrome patients and multiple sclerosis patients were profiled by high-throughput TCR beta sequencing. The healthy donors served as controls matched for age and sex. Bulk CD8+ and CD4+ T cells were purified by magnetic negative isolation, whereas CD8+ TEMRA cells were enriched by FACS. Blood was drawn into EDTA tubes, processed within 24 hours, and PBMCs were isolated by density gradient centrifugation. PBMCs intended for TCR sequencing were cryopreserved in liquid nitrogen and were subsequently thawed in a 37 degrees C water bath. The sorted or isolated CD4+, CD8+ and CD8+ TEMRA cells reached a purity of at least 90%.

With respect to this clonotype: The clone's antigen remains unknown. Per-nucleotide qualities are absent, and no much larger clonotype sits a single base away.

RNA was extracted using the RNeasy kit, and roughly 0.5 to 1 microgram was reverse transcribed with random hexamers. TCR beta CDR3 regions were amplified with the immunoSEQ multiplex PCR assay covering 54 Vbeta and 13 Jbeta segments. To correct PCR amplification bias, a synthetic template baseline was used for both primer optimization and computational correction. In the paper's pipeline: Only productive sequences were kept, with reads annotated to V, D and J genes according to IMGT and analyzed in immunoSEQ Analyzer. To calculate clonality, Shannon entropy was normalized by log2 of the number of productive unique sequences and then subtracted from one. Public and private clones were assessed among the 100 most prevalent clones of each patient and control. Clones were defined as Susac-specific if absent from the healthy and MS cohorts, from 900 to 1,300 published viral clones and from other ImmuneACCESS disease sequences. In-frame beta chains were kept once TCRdb had trimmed the public reads at Q25 with fastp and called clones with MiXCR. Each entry is one CDR3 protein sequence, shown with its most common DNA and genes. TCRdb assigned the V and J calls; the authors' analysis was not used. The sample table holds fewer than 200,000 distinct CDR3 sequences, of which over 85% were seen once. Less than 0.12% of the sample is in the top ten clones.

The chain links TRBV28 with TRBJ2-1; 9 of the junction bases match TRBD2. Sequenced input: CD4+ T cells from PBMCs. This TCR was recovered from a human donor in good health. The DNA is TGTGCCAGCAGCCCGGAGGGAGCGGGAGGAGCCAATGAGCAGTTCTTC. This gives the protein CASSPEGAGGANEQFF.